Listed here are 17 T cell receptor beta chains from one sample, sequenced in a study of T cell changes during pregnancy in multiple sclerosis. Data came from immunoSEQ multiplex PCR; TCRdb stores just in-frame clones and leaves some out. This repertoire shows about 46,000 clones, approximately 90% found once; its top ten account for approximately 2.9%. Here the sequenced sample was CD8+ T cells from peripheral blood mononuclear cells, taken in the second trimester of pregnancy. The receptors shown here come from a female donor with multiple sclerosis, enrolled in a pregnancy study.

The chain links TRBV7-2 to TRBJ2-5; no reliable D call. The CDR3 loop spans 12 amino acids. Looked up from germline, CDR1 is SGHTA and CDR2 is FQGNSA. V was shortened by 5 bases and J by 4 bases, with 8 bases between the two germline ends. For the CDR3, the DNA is TGTGCCAGCAGCACTATGATAGAGACCCAGTACTTC. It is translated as CASSTMIETQYF.

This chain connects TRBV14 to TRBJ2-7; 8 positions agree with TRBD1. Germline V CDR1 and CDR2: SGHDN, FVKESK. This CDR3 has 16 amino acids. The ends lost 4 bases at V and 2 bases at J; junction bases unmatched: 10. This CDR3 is CASSRSDRGNPYEQYF. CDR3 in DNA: TGTGCCAGCAGCCGGTCAGACAGGGGTAATCCCTACGAGCAGTACTTC.

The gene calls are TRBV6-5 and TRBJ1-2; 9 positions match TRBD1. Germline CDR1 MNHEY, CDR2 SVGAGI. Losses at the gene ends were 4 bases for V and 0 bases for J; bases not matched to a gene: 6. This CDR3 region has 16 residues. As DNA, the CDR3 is TGTGCCAGCAGTTCCGGGACAGGGCTCACTAACTATGGCTACACCTTC. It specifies CASSSGTGLTNYGYTF.

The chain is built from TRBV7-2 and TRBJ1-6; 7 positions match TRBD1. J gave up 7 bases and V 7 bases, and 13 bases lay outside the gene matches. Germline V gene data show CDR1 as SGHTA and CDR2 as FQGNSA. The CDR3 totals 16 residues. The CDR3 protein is CASTEQPRTGNSPLHF. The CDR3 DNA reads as TGTGCCAGCACCGAACAGCCTAGGACAGGAAATTCACCCCTCCACTTT.

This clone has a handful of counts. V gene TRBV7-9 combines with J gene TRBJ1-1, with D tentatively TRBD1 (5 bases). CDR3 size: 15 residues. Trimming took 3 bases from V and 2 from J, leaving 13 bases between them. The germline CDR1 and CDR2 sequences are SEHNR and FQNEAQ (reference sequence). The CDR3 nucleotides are TGTGCCAGCAGCTTTCTCCCCGGGGGAAACACTGAAGCTTTCTTT. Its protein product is CASSFLPGGNTEAFF.

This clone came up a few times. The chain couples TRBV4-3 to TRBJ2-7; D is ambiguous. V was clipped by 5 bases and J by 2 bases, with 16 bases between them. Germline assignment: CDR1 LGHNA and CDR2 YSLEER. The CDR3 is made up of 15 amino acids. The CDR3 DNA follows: TGCGCCAGCAGCACACGCAGGTTGACCCCCTACGAGCAGTACTTC. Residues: CASSTRRLTPYEQYF.

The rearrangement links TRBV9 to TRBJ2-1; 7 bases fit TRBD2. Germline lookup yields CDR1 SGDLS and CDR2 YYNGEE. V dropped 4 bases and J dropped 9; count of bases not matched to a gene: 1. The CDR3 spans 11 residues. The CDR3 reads CASSPGGEQFF. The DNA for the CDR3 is TGTGCCAGCAGCCCGGGGGGTGAGCAGTTCTTC.

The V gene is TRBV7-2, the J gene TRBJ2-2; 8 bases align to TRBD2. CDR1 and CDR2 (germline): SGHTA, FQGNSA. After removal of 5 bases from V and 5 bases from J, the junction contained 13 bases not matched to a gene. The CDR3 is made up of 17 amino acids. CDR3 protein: CASSPLPRGGGTGELFF. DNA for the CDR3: TGTGCCAGCAGCCCCCTTCCCCGGGGGGGCGGAACCGGGGAGCTGTTTTTT.

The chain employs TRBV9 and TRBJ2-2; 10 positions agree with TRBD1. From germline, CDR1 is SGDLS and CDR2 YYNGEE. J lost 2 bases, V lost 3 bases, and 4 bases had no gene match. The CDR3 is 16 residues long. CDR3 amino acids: CASSGRQGANTGELFF. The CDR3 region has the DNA TGTGCCAGCAGCGGAAGACAGGGGGCTAACACCGGGGAGCTGTTTTTT. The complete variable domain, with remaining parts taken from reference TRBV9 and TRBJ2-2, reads DSGVTQTPKHLITATGQRVTLRCSPRSGDLSVYWYQQSLDQGLQFLIQYYNGEERAKGNILERFSAQQFPDLHSELNLSSLELGDSALYFCASSGRQGANTGELFFGEGSRLTVL.

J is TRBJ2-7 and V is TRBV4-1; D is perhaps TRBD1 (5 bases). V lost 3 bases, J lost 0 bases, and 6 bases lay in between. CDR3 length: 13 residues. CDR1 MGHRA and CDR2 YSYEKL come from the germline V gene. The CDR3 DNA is TGCGCCAGCAGCCAGACAGCCTCCTACGAGCAGTACTTC. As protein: CASSQTASYEQYF.

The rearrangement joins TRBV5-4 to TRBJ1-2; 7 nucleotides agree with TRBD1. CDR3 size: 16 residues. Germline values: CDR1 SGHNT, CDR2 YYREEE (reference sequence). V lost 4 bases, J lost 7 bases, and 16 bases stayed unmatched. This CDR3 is CASSPRDRSRVGGYTF. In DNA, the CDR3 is TGTGCCAGCAGCCCCCGGGACAGAAGTCGAGTAGGTGGCTACACCTTC.

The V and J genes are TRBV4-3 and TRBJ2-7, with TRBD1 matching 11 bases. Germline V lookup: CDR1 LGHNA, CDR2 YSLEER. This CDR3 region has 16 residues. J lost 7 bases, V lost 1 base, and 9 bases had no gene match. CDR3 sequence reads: CASSQGVVGQGEEQYF. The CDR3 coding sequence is TGCGCCAGCAGCCAAGGAGTTGTGGGACAGGGGGAAGAGCAGTACTTC.

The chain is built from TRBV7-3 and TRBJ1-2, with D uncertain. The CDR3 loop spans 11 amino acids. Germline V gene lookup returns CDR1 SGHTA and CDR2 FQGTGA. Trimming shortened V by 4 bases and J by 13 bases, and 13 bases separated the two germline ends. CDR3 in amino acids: CASSYIKECTF. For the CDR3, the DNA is TGTGCCAGCAGCTACATAAAGGAGTGCACCTTC.

CDR3 loop: CASSQDGTTFSYEQYF. CDR3 sequence (DNA): TGCGCCAGCAGCCAAGACGGGACTACCTTCTCCTACGAGCAGTACTTC. The chain joins TRBV4-3 to TRBJ2-7, with TRBD2 matching over 7 bases. This CDR3 contains 16 residues. V shed 0 bases and J 0 bases; nucleotides not matched to a gene: 5. Per germline, CDR1 LGHNA and CDR2 YSLEER.

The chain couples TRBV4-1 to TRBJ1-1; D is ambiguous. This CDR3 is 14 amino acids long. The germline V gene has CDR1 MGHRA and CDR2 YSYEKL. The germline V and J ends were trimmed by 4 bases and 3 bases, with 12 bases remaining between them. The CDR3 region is CASSRVGSDTEAFF. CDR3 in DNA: TGCGCCAGCAGCCGGGTAGGGAGTGACACTGAAGCTTTCTTT.

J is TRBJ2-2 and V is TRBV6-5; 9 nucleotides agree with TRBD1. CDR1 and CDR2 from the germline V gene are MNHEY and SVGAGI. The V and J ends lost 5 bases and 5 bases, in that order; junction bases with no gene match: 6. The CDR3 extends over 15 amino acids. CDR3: CASSQYRGRTGELFF. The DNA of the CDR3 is TGTGCCAGCAGTCAATACAGGGGGCGAACCGGGGAGCTGTTTTTT.

DNA of the CDR3: TGCGCCAGCAGCCAAGCCGGAGATACGCAGTATTTT. Its translation is CASSQAGDTQYF. The rearrangement links TRBV4-3 to TRBJ2-3; D call uncertain. The CDR3 is 12 residues long. CDR1 and CDR2 from the germline V gene are LGHNA and YSLEER. V was shortened by 1 base and J by 5 bases, with 4 bases between the two germline ends.